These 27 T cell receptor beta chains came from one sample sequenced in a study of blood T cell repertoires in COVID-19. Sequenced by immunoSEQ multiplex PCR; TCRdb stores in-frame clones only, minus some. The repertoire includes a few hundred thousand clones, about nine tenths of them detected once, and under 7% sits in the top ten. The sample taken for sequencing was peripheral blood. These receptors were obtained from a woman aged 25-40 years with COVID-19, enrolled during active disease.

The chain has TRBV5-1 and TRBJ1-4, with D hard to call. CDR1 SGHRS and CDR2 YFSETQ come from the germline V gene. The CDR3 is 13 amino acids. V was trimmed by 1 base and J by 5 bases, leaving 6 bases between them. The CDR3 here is CASSLNSNEKLFF. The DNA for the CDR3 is TGCGCCAGCAGCTTGAACTCCAATGAAAAACTGTTTTTT.

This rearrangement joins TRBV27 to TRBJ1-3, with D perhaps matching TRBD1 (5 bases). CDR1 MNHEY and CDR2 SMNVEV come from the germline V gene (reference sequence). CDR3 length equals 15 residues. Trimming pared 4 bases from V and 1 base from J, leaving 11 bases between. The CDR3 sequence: CASSSAGSSGNTIYF. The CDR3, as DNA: TGTGCCAGCAGTTCGGCAGGGTCTTCTGGAAACACCATATATTTT.

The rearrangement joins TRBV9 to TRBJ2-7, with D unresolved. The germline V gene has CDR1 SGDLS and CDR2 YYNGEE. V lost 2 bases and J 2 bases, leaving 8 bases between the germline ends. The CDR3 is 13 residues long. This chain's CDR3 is CASSVDTAYEQYF. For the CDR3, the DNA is TGTGCCAGCAGCGTTGATACAGCCTACGAGCAGTACTTC.

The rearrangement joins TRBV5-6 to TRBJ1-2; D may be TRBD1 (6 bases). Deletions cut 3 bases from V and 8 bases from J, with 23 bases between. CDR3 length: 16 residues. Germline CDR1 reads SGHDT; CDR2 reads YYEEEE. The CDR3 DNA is TGTGCCAGCAGCTCCCCGGACAGAGAACCCTCTATGGGCTACACCTTC. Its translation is CASSSPDREPSMGYTF. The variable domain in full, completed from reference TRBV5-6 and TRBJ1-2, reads DAGVTQSPTHLIKTRGQQVTLRCSPKSGHDTVSWYQQALGQGPQFIFQYYEEEERQRGNFPDRFSGHQFPNYSSELNVNALLLGDSALYLCASSSPDREPSMGYTFGSGTRLTVV.

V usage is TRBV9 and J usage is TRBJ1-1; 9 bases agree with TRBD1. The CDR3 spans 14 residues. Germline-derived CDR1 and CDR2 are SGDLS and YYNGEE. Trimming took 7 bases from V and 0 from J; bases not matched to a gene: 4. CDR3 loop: CASGGQGLNTEAFF. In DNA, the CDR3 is TGTGCCAGCGGAGGACAGGGGCTGAACACTGAAGCTTTCTTT.

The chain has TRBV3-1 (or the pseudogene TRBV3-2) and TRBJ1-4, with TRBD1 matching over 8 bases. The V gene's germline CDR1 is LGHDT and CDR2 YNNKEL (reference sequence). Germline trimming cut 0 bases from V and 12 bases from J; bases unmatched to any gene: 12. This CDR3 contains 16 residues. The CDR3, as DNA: TGTGCCAGCAGCCAAGATCCCTGGACAGGGCAATGGGAACTGTTTTTT. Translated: CASSQDPWTGQWELFF.

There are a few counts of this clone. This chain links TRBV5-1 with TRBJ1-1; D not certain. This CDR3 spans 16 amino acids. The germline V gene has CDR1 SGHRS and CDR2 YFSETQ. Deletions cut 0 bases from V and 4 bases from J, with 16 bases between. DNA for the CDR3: TGCGCCAGCAGCTTGGGAGTTCCGGGAGCGGCCACTGAAGCTTTCTTT. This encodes CASSLGVPGAATEAFF.

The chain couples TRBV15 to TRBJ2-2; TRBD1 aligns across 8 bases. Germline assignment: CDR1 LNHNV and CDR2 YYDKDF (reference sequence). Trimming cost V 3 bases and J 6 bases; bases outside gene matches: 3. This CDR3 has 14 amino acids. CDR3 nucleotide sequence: TGTGCCACCAGCAGGACAGGGGCAGCCGGGGAGCTGTTTTTT. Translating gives CATSRTGAAGELFF.

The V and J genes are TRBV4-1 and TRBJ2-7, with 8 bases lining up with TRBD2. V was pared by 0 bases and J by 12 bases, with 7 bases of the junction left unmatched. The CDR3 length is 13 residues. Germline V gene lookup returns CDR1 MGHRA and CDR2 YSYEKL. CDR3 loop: CASSQEGLAGAYF. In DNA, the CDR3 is TGCGCCAGCAGCCAAGAAGGGCTAGCGGGCGCGTACTTC.

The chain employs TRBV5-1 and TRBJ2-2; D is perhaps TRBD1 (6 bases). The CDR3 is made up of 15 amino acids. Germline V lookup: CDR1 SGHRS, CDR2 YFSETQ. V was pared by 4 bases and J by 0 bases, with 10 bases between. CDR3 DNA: TGCGCCAGCAGCCTGGGGACACCGAACACCGGGGAGCTGTTTTTT. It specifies CASSLGTPNTGELFF.

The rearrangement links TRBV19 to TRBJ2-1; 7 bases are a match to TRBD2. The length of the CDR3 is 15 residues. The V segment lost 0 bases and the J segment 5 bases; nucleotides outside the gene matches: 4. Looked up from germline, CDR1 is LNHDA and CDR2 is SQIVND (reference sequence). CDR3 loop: CASSIDSGRNNEQFF. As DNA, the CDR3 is TGTGCCAGTAGTATAGATTCCGGGAGGAACAATGAGCAGTTCTTC.

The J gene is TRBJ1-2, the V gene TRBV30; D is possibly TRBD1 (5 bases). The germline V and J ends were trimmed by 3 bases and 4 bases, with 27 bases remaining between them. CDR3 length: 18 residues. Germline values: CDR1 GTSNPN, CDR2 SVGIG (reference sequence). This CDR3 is CAWRVPLAGRRIGYGYTF. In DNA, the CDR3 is TGTGCCTGGAGGGTACCGTTAGCAGGGCGGCGGATCGGCTATGGCTACACCTTC.

The CDR3 sequence: CASSLAGIYGYTF. CDR3 nucleotides: TGTGCCAGCAGCTTGGCCGGGATCTATGGCTACACCTTC. The chain links TRBV5-4 to TRBJ1-2; D is uncertain. The ends were cut back, 0 bases at V and 4 bases at J, with 7 bases in the middle. CDR3 length: 13 amino acids. Germline V gene sequence: CDR1 SGHNT, CDR2 YYREEE (reference sequence).

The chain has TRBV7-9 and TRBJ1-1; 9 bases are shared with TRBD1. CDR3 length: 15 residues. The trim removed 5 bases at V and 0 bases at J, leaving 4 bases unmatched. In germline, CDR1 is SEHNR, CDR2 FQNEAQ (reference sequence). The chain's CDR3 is CASSTGTGLNTEAFF. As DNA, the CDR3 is TGTGCCAGCAGCACCGGGACAGGGCTGAACACTGAAGCTTTCTTT.

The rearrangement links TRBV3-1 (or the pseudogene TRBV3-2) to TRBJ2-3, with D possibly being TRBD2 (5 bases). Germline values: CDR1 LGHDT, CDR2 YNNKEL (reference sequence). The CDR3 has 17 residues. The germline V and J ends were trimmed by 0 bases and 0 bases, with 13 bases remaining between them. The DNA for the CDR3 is TGTGCCAGCAGCCAAGAAGGCGGAGGTGCTAGCACAGATACGCAGTATTTT. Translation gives CASSQEGGGASTDTQYF.

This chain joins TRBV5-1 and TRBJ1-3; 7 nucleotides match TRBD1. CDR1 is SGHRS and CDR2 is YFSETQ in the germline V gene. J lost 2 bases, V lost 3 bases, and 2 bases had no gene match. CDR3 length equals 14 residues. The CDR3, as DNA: TGCGCCAGCAGCTCGACAGGGCCTGGAAACACCATATATTTT. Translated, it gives CASSSTGPGNTIYF.

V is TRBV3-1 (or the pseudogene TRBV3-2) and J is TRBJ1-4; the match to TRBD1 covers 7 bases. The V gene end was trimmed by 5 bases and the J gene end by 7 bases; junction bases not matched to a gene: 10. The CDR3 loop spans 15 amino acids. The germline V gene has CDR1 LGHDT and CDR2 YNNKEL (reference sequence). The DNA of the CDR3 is TGTGCCAGCAGCAAACCGACAGGGCTGGGTGAAAAACTGTTTTTT. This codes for CASSKPTGLGEKLFF.

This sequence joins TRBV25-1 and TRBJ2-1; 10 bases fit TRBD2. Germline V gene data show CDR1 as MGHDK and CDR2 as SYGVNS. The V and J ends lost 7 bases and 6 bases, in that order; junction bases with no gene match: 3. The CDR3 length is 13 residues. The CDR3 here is CASTSGSTNEQFF. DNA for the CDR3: TGTGCCAGCACTAGCGGGAGTACCAATGAGCAGTTCTTC.

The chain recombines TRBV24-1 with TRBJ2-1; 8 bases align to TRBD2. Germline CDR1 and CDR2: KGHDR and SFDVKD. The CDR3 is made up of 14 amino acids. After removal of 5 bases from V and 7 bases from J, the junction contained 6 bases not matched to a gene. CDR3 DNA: TGTGCCACCAGTGTTGGGACTAGTTTTAATGAGCAGTTCTTC. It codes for CATSVGTSFNEQFF.

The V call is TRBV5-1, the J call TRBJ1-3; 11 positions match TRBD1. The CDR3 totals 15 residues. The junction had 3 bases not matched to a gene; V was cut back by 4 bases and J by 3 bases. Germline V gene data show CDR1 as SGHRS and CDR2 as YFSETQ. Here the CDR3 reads CASSPGTGGGNTIYF. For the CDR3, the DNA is TGCGCCAGCAGCCCGGGGACAGGGGGTGGAAACACCATATATTTT.

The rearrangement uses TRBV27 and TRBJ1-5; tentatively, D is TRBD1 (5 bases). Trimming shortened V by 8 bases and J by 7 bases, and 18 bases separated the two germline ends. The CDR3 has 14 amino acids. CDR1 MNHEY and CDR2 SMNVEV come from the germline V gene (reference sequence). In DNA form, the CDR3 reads TGTGCCAGCGCGACGCGGGGGTTGAGGCAGCCCCAGCATTTT. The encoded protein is CASATRGLRQPQHF.

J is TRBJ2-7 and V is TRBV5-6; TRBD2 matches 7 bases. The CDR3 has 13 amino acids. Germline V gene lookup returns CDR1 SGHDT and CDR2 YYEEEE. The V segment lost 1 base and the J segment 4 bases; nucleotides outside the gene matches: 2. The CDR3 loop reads CASSLRGVYEQYF. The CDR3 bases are TGTGCCAGCAGCTTGCGGGGGGTTTACGAGCAGTACTTC.

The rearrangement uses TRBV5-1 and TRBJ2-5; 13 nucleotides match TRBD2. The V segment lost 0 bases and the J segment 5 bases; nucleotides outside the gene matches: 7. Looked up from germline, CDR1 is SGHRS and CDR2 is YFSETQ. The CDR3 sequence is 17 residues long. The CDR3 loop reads CASSLVTSGRTEETQYF. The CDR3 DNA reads TGCGCCAGCAGCTTGGTGACTAGCGGGAGGACGGAGGAGACCCAGTACTTC.

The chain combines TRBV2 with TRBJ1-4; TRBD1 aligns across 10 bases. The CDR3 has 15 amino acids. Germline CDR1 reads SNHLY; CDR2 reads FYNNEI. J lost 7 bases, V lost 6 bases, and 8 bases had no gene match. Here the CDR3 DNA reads TGTGCCAGCAGACCCTCGGGACAGGGGATTGAAAAACTGTTTTTT. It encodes CASRPSGQGIEKLFF. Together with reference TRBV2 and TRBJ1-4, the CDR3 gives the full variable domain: EPEVTQTPSHQVTQMGQEVILRCVPISNHLYFYWYRQILGQKVEFLVSFYNNEISEKSEIFDDQFSVERPDGSNFTLKIRSTKLEDSAMYFCASRPSGQGIEKLFFGSGTQLSVL.

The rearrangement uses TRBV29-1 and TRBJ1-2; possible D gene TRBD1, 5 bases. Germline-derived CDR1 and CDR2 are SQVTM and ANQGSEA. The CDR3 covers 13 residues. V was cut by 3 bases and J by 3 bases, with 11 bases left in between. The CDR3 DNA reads TGCAGCGTTGAGGATGTGGGGCACTATGGCTACACCTTC. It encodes CSVEDVGHYGYTF.

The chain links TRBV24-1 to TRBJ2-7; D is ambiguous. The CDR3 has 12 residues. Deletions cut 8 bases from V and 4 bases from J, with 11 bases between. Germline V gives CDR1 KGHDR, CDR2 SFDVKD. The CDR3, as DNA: TGTGCCACCACCCGAGTGGTTTACGAGCAGTACTTC. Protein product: CATTRVVYEQYF.

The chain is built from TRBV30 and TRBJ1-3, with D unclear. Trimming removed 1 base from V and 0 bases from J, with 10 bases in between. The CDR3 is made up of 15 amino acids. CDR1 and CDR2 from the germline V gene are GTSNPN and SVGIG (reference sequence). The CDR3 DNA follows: TGTGCCTGGAGTGGTACCGGGAACTCTGGAAACACCATATATTTT. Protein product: CAWSGTGNSGNTIYF.